This TCR beta chain was sequenced during a study of CD8 T cells in Susac syndrome. When the RNA was reverse transcribed, random hexamers were used with an input of roughly 0.45 to 1 ug. It was immunoSEQ multiplex PCR that amplified TCR beta CDR3 across 54 Vbeta and 13 Jbeta. TCRdb recomputed calls from the immunoSEQ multiplex PCR reads with MiXCR, one row per CDR3 protein. Altogether under 200,000 distinct CDR3 sequences are present, 90% to 95% being singletons, with the ten largest covering 0.1% to 0.13%. CD8+ and CD4+ T cells from blood underwent TCR beta sequencing, which was carried out in a high-throughput format. Germline assignment: CDR1 LGHNA and CDR2 YSLEER. The CDR3 length is 12 residues. With 1 base removed from V and 8 bases from J, the gap between germline ends came to 5 bases.

The receptor's source is a human donor with Susac syndrome. The source material was CD4+ T cells from PBMCs. This chain connects TRBV4-3 to TRBJ1-4, with no clear D. CDR3 protein: CASSQGHEKLFF. In nucleotides, the CDR3 is TGCGCCAGCAGCCAAGGACACGAAAAACTGTTTTTT.